The 21 T cell receptor beta chains below come from one sample, sequenced in a study of shared clonotypes between healthy human individuals. The data were produced by immunoSEQ multiplex PCR, yet TCRdb's version contains in-frame clones alone and is incomplete. This table holds 2 million to 2.5 million clones, 85% to 95% found once. Only CD45RO-negative cells positively selected for CCR7 counted as naive CD8 cells, so terminally differentiated effector memory CD45RA+ cells were excluded. The sequenced sample was naive CD8+ T cells from PBMCs. The receptors here all came from a man aged 18 to 35 in good health. Some clones in this sample may be carry-over from other donors' samples.

The chain links TRBV15 to TRBJ2-1, with a possible D match to TRBD2 (6 bases). Germline values: CDR1 LNHNV, CDR2 YYDKDF (reference sequence). The V end was cut by 3 bases, the J end by 10 bases, with 16 bases between. The CDR3 length is 14 residues. The CDR3 sequence: CATSRATRELEQFF. The CDR3, as DNA: TGTGCCACCAGCAGGGCAACACGGGAGCTGGAGCAGTTCTTC. Combining the CDR3 with reference TRBV15 and TRBJ2-1 gives the whole variable domain DAMVIQNPRYQVTQFGKPVTLSCSQTLNHNVMYWYQQKSSQAPKLLFHYYDKDFNNEADTPDNFQSRRPNTSFCFLDIRSPGLGDTAMYLCATSRATRELEQFFGPGTRLTVL.

The chain couples TRBV6-1 to TRBJ2-3; 7 bases agree with TRBD1. The CDR3 covers 15 residues. Germline assignment: CDR1 MNHNS and CDR2 SASEGT. Losses at the gene ends were 4 bases for V and 0 bases for J; bases not matched to a gene: 4. DNA of the CDR3: TGTGCCAGCAGTGGGGGGACAGCTAGCACAGATACGCAGTATTTT. Encoded protein: CASSGGTASTDTQYF.

This chain uses TRBV29-1 with TRBJ2-1, with TRBD1 identical over 7 bases. Trimming at V came to 1 base and at J to 8 bases, leaving 8 bases not matched to a gene. The CDR3 contains 14 residues. Germline V gives CDR1 SQVTM, CDR2 ANQGSEA. In DNA form, the CDR3 reads TGCAGCGTTGAAGTCCGGGACAGTAACCATGAGCAGTTCTTC. Translation gives CSVEVRDSNHEQFF.

This chain joins TRBV4-3 and TRBJ2-2, with D tentatively TRBD2 (6 bases). Germline V gene sequence: CDR1 LGHNA, CDR2 YSLEER. V was shortened by 4 bases and J by 1 base, with 7 bases between the two germline ends. The CDR3 is made up of 14 amino acids. CDR3 nucleotide sequence: TGCGCCAGCAGCCCCGGGGGGAACACCGGGGAGCTGTTTTTT. It translates to CASSPGGNTGELFF.

The chain joins TRBV28 to TRBJ1-5, with a weak D call TRBD1 (5 bases). The germline V gene has CDR1 MDHEN and CDR2 SYDVKM. Between the trimmed V and J ends, which lost 5 bases and 3 bases, there was a span of 14 bases. The CDR3 sequence is 15 residues long. In DNA form, the CDR3 reads TGTGCCAGCAGTCCTGGGACGGCCAACAATCAGCCCCAGCATTTT. Translated, it gives CASSPGTANNQPQHF.

The CDR3 loop reads CASSQGSTRYDTEAFF. The CDR3 nucleotides are TGCGCCAGCAGCCAGGGCTCCACCAGGTATGACACTGAAGCTTTCTTT. The chain combines TRBV4-1 with TRBJ1-1, with no clear D. CDR1 MGHRA and CDR2 YSYEKL come from the germline V gene. The CDR3 is 16 residues long. Between the trimmed V and J ends, which lost 3 bases and 3 bases, there was a span of 17 bases.

This chain links TRBV9 with TRBJ2-7; 7 nucleotides line up with TRBD2. Trimming cost V 4 bases and J 1 base; bases outside gene matches: 5. The CDR3 extends over 14 amino acids. Germline assignment: CDR1 SGDLS and CDR2 YYNGEE. This CDR3 reads CASSLWEGSYEQYF. DNA of the CDR3: TGTGCCAGCAGCTTATGGGAGGGATCCTACGAGCAGTACTTC.

The chain has TRBV11-2 and TRBJ2-7; D call uncertain. The CDR3 has 14 residues. Germline lookup yields CDR1 SGHAT and CDR2 FQNNGV. V was cut by 1 base and J by 9 bases, with 16 bases left in between. The CDR3 protein is CASSLATAGFGQYF. In nucleotides, the CDR3 is TGTGCCAGCAGCTTAGCCACGGCCGGTTTCGGGCAGTACTTC. Supplemented by reference TRBV11-2 and TRBJ2-7, the full variable domain reads EAGVAQSPRYKIIEKRQSVAFWCNPISGHATLYWYQQILGQGPKLLIQFQNNGVVDDSQLPKDRFSAERLKGVDSTLKIQPAKLEDSAVYLCASSLATAGFGQYFGPGTRLTVT.

The chain uses TRBV14 and TRBJ2-1; unclear D gene. The V and J ends lost 1 base and 6 bases respectively, with 7 bases between them. Looked up from germline, CDR1 is SGHDN and CDR2 is FVKESK. The CDR3 has 13 residues. The CDR3 loop reads CASSQASSNEQFF. CDR3 in DNA: TGTGCCAGCAGCCAAGCCTCCAGCAATGAGCAGTTCTTC.

CDR3 sequence: CASSPKRERTYEQYF. CDR3 DNA sequence: TGTGCCAGCAGCCCTAAGCGGGAGAGGACCTACGAGCAGTACTTC. The chain has TRBV5-6 and TRBJ2-7; 8 bases are a match to TRBD2. Germline CDR1 SGHDT, CDR2 YYEEEE. CDR3 length equals 15 residues. V shed 4 bases, J shed 2 bases, and the junction held 8 bases outside the gene matches.

CDR3 DNA: TGTGCCATCAGTGAGGAGGGGCACGAGACCCAGTACTTC. It codes for CAISEEGHETQYF. J is TRBJ2-5 and V is TRBV10-3; the D gene could be TRBD1 or TRBD2 (5 bases each). This CDR3 region has 13 residues. V lost 2 bases and J 5 bases, leaving 9 bases between the germline ends. Germline V gene lookup returns CDR1 ENHRY and CDR2 SYGVKD.

The V call is TRBV5-1, the J call TRBJ2-1; D is tentatively TRBD1 or TRBD2 (5 bases each). The germline gives CDR1 SGHRS, CDR2 YFSETQ. V lost 3 bases and J lost 9, with 7 bases in between. This CDR3 has 11 residues. The CDR3 DNA reads TGCGCCAGCAGCTGGGGGTCTGAGCAGTTCTTC. The encoded protein is CASSWGSEQFF.

The chain uses TRBV29-1 and TRBJ1-2; D perhaps matches TRBD1 (5 bases). The CDR3 extends over 13 amino acids. V lost 1 base, J lost 4 bases, and 10 bases lay in between. The germline gives CDR1 SQVTM, CDR2 ANQGSEA. The CDR3 coding sequence is TGCAGCGTTGAAGCGGGACTTCCCTATGGCTACACCTTC. Its translation: CSVEAGLPYGYTF.

The genes are TRBV2 and TRBJ2-3; perhaps D is TRBD1 or TRBD2 (5 bases each). This CDR3 comprises 16 residues. Germline CDR1 SNHLY, CDR2 FYNNEI. Between the trimmed V and J ends, which lost 0 bases and 6 bases, there was a span of 16 bases. The CDR3 sequence: CASSEAHGARGDTQYF. DNA for the CDR3: TGTGCCAGCAGTGAAGCGCACGGGGCGCGAGGGGATACGCAGTATTTT.

This chain joins TRBV27 and TRBJ1-5; D unresolved. Between the trimmed V and J ends, which lost 4 bases and 3 bases, there was a span of 10 bases. Germline CDR1 MNHEY, CDR2 SMNVEV (reference sequence). The CDR3 runs 14 residues. In DNA, the CDR3 is TGTGCCAGCAGTTATGGACCGAACAATCAGCCCCAGCATTTT. This gives the protein CASSYGPNNQPQHF.

The J gene is TRBJ2-1, the V gene TRBV10-3, with D unresolved. The V and J ends lost 3 bases and 4 bases respectively, with 22 bases between them. Germline V gene sequence: CDR1 ENHRY, CDR2 SYGVKD. CDR3 length: 18 residues. The CDR3 region has the DNA TGTGCCATCAGTGAAAATGTAAGGTTATTCCTCCATTACAATGAGCAGTTCTTC. Protein: CAISENVRLFLHYNEQFF.

The chain combines TRBV21-1 with TRBJ2-1; the DNA was not compared with TRBD1, the D call given in the table. TRBV21-1 is marked as a pseudogene. The CDR3 has 11 amino acids. The CDR3 loop is CASSKTQEQFF. CDR3 in DNA: TGTGCCAGCAGCAAAACACAGGAGCAGTTCTTC.

This chain uses TRBV28 with TRBJ1-1; D perhaps matches TRBD1 (6 bases). V lost 4 bases, J lost 0 bases, and 12 bases lay in between. Germline V CDR1 and CDR2: MDHEN, SYDVKM. This CDR3 contains 15 residues. The CDR3 coding sequence is TGTGCCAGCAGTTACCGACAGGTAATGAACACTGAAGCTTTCTTT. Protein sequence: CASSYRQVMNTEAFF. Complete variable domain (other parts from reference TRBV28 and TRBJ1-1): DVKVTQSSRYLVKRTGEKVFLECVQDMDHENMFWYRQDPGLGLRLIYFSYDVKMKEKGDIPEGYSVSREKKERFSLILESASTNQTSMYLCASSYRQVMNTEAFFGQGTRLTVV.

The chain has TRBV7-9 and TRBJ1-1; perhaps TRBD1 as D (6 bases). CDR3 length: 14 amino acids. Germline CDR1 SEHNR, CDR2 FQNEAQ (reference sequence). Trimming removed 8 bases at V and 4 bases at J, with 17 bases between. DNA of the CDR3: TGTGCCAGCGGCAAAGGGGGTATCTTCACTGAAGCTTTCTTT. Its protein is CASGKGGIFTEAFF.

On this clone: A much more abundant neighbour one base away suggests this may be a read error. Different DNA sequences within this sample yield the same CDR3. The chain recombines TRBV13 with TRBJ2-7; D is unresolved. The V gene lost 1 base and the J gene lost 4 bases, with 2 bases spanning the gap. Germline-derived CDR1 and CDR2 are PRHDT and FYEKMQ (reference sequence). This CDR3 spans 11 amino acids. The CDR3 loop is CASSLAYEQYF. The CDR3 DNA reads TGTGCCAGCAGCTTAGCATACGAGCAGTACTTC.

The rearrangement links TRBV9 to TRBJ1-3; TRBD1 is a possible D gene (6 bases). This CDR3 region has 16 residues. The germline gives CDR1 SGDLS, CDR2 YYNGEE. Trimming took 4 bases from V and 0 from J, leaving 14 bases between them. CDR3 loop: CASSPQQGNSGNTIYF. The CDR3 region has the DNA TGTGCCAGCAGCCCTCAACAGGGAAACTCTGGAAACACCATATATTTT.